The rows below give T cell receptor beta chains drawn from one sample of a study of T-cell memory formation after mild COVID-19. TCRdb recomputed calls from the 5' RACE reads with MiXCR, one row per CDR3 protein. The data show roughly 550,000 distinct CDR3 sequences, 20% seen once. What was sequenced was PBMCs or a T cell subset sorted from them (not recorded which). The receptors originated from an adult woman who had mild COVID-19 (a few samples of this study predate the infection). Cell type and time point are not known. CDR3s include the opening cysteine and the closing phenylalanine or tryptophan. D genes are given only for firm matches. Clone size appears in some rows only: once, few, many, or a class for an expanded clone.

cdr3_nt cdr3_aa v_call d_call j_call clone_size
TGCGCCAGCAGCTTGGGACACACAAGCACAGATACGCAGTATTTT CASSLGHTSTDTQYF TRBV5-1 . TRBJ2-3 .
TGTGCCAGCAGTCCTCCCGGGACACGGTACCAAGAGACCCAGTACTTC CASSPPGTRYQETQYF TRBV12-3/TRBV12-4 . TRBJ2-5 .
TGTGCCAGCAGCTCTCGGACAGGGGAAGCTTTCTTT CASSSRTGEAFF TRBV7-8 TRBD1 TRBJ1-1 .
TGTGCCAGCAGCGTAGTTCCAGGGAGGGAAAAACTGTTTTTT CASSVVPGREKLFF TRBV9 . TRBJ1-4 few
TGTGCCAGCAGCCATGAGACTAGCGGGGGGACCTTTAATGAGCAGTTCTTC CASSHETSGGTFNEQFF TRBV3-1 TRBD2 TRBJ2-1 few
TGTGCCAGCAGCCAAGGGCTCAAAGGGGGCGTCAAAAACATTCAGTACTTC CASSQGLKGGVKNIQYF TRBV14 TRBD1 TRBJ2-4 .
TGTGCCAGCAGCGGGAGTTTCTCCTACGAGCAGTACTTC CASSGSFSYEQYF TRBV6-5 . TRBJ2-7 few
TGTGCCAGCAGCTTGGTTGTCGGGAGGACCTACGAGCAGTACTTC CASSLVVGRTYEQYF TRBV7-9 TRBD2 TRBJ2-7 few
TGCGCCAGCAGCCAAGTATCTAGCCTCGCCGGGGAGCTGTTTTTT CASSQVSSLAGELFF TRBV4-1 . TRBJ2-2 many
TGCGCCAGCAGCCAGGACAGGGGCCACGAGCAGTACTTC CASSQDRGHEQYF TRBV4-3 TRBD1 TRBJ2-7 .
TGCGCCAGCAGCTACTGGGACAGGGCGAGCACCGGGGAGCTGTTTTTT CASSYWDRASTGELFF TRBV5-1 TRBD1 TRBJ2-2 few
TGTGCCAGCAGTGATTCGGGGGCCAGCGTTAACTATGGCTACACCTTC CASSDSGASVNYGYTF TRBV2 . TRBJ1-2 once
TGTGCCAGCAGCTTGCGGGGGAGGGTCAATCAGCCCCAGCATTTT CASSLRGRVNQPQHF TRBV5-5 . TRBJ1-5 .
TGTGCCAGCAGCTTAGCGCGGCGGGGGGCTTCCTACAATGAGCAGTTCTTC CASSLARRGASYNEQFF TRBV7-6 TRBD2 TRBJ2-1 .
TGCGCCAGCAGCTTGGCCTTGGGTAGCTCCTACAATGAGCAGTTCTTC CASSLALGSSYNEQFF TRBV5-1 . TRBJ2-1 many
TGTGCCAGTAGTATAGCTGGTCTGGCGGGATCCTACGAGCAGTACTTC CASSIAGLAGSYEQYF TRBV19 . TRBJ2-7 .
TGTGCCAGCGGCGGGTTCAATGAGCAGTTCTTC CASGGFNEQFF TRBV12-3/TRBV12-4 . TRBJ2-1 few
TGTGCCAGCAGTGGTCGGTTAAGCGGGGGGGCGGGAGGCACAGATACGCAGTATTTT CASSGRLSGGAGGTDTQYF TRBV6-1 TRBD2 TRBJ2-3 .
TGTGCCAGCACCGTTGGGAGCTCCTATAATTCACCCCTCCACTTT CASTVGSSYNSPLHF TRBV7-9 . TRBJ1-6 few
TGCGCCAGCAGCGAGGGACTTTGGACAGATACGCAGTATTTT CASSEGLWTDTQYF TRBV5-1 . TRBJ2-3 .
TGTGCCAGCAGTGAATCGGACAGGGGGTTGACTGAAGCTTTCTTT CASSESDRGLTEAFF TRBV25-1 TRBD1 TRBJ1-1 .
TGTGCCAGCAGCGCAGGACAGGGGACCTATTCCTATGGCTACACCTTC CASSAGQGTYSYGYTF TRBV9 TRBD1 TRBJ1-2 few
TGTGCCAGCAGCTTAGGTGTGGACAGGGGGCTAATTTCCTACGAGCAGTACTTC CASSLGVDRGLISYEQYF TRBV7-2 TRBD1 TRBJ2-7 few
TGCAGTGCGACACAGGGGCAAGAGACCCAGTACTTC CSATQGQETQYF TRBV20-1 TRBD1 TRBJ2-5 once
TGTGCCAGCAGCGATACAGGGACCCCCGGGGAGCTGTTTTTT CASSDTGTPGELFF TRBV7-9 . TRBJ2-2 many
TGCGCCAGCATGGCTTGGGGCGCTTACAATGAGCAGTTCTTC CASMAWGAYNEQFF TRBV5-1 . TRBJ2-1 many
TGCAGTGCCGGGGCCTCCGGACAGGGAGTCTATGGCTACACCTTC CSAGASGQGVYGYTF TRBV20-1 TRBD1 TRBJ1-2 once
TGTGCCAGCCGGGCGGGGGGGCTAGGCAATGAGCAGTTCTTC CASRAGGLGNEQFF TRBV12-3/TRBV12-4 TRBD2 TRBJ2-1 many
TGTGCCAGCAGCTTAGTCCCGAGAGGCTATGGCTACACCTTC CASSLVPRGYGYTF TRBV12-3/TRBV12-4 . TRBJ1-2 .
TGTGCCAGCAGCCCTAAAGGGACAGGGCCCGCCAATGAGCAGTTCTTC CASSPKGTGPANEQFF TRBV4-2 TRBD1 TRBJ2-1 few
TGTGCCATCAGCCACAGGGACACTGAAGCTTTCTTT CAISHRDTEAFF TRBV10-3 . TRBJ1-1 .
TGTGCCAGCTCACCACAAACCGGGGGTTGGGACACTGAAGCTTTCTTT CASSPQTGGWDTEAFF TRBV18 . TRBJ1-1 .
TGTGCCAGCAGCTTAGAGGCTAGCGGGACTCCCGAGCAGTTCTTC CASSLEASGTPEQFF TRBV7-9 TRBD2 TRBJ2-1 many
TGTGCCAGCAGTTTTAGCGGGGGGGGCACAGATACGCAGTATTTT CASSFSGGGTDTQYF TRBV12-3/TRBV12-4 TRBD2 TRBJ2-3 many
TGCAGCTCACATCCAGGGGCGAACTATGGCTACACCTTC CSSHPGANYGYTF TRBV20-1 . TRBJ1-2 .
TGTGCCAGCAGCCAAGGTACCCAAGTGTACGAGCAGTACTTC CASSQGTQVYEQYF TRBV3-1 . TRBJ2-7 few
TGTGCCAGCAGCTTATCGTACAGTCATTCCTACGAGCAGTACTTC CASSLSYSHSYEQYF TRBV7-9 . TRBJ2-7 .
TGTGCCATCAGTGAGCCGAAAGGCGGGGGGATTGGGGATGAGCAGTTCTTC CAISEPKGGGIGDEQFF TRBV10-3 TRBD2 TRBJ2-1 few
TGTGCCAGCAGCGTAGAGGTTAGCGGGGGGACCTACAATGAGCAGTTCTTC CASSVEVSGGTYNEQFF TRBV9 TRBD2 TRBJ2-1 .
TGTGCCAGCACCCCGGACAGGGTCGGCGGCTACACCTTC CASTPDRVGGYTF TRBV6-6 TRBD1 TRBJ1-2 few
TGTGCCAGCAGTGACGGGGGGGCAGGTGAGCAGTTCTTC CASSDGGAGEQFF TRBV6-4 . TRBJ2-1 many
TGTGCCAGCAGTAGTAACAGTGAGCAGTTCTTC CASSSNSEQFF TRBV12-3/TRBV12-4 . TRBJ2-1 few
TGCGCCAGCAGCTCCATGGTGCTAGCGGGCCTCACAGATACGCAGTATTTT CASSSMVLAGLTDTQYF TRBV5-1 TRBD2 TRBJ2-3 .
TGTGCCAGCAGCTTAGACGGGACAGGGTTAACCTATGGCTACACCTTC CASSLDGTGLTYGYTF TRBV7-9 TRBD1 TRBJ1-2 .
TGTGCCAGCACTGCCGGGACCGAAGTCTCCTACGAGCAGTACTTC CASTAGTEVSYEQYF TRBV5-6 . TRBJ2-7 .
TGTGCCAGCAATATGTCCCCCAATCAGCCCCAGCATTTT CASNMSPNQPQHF TRBV12-3/TRBV12-4 . TRBJ1-5 few
TGTGCCAGCAGCCAACGGGGGACACGCTATGGCTACACCTTC CASSQRGTRYGYTF TRBV6-2/TRBV6-3 . TRBJ1-2 .
TGTGCCAGCAGCGTAGCAACTAGCGGGAGAAATGAGCAGTTCTTC CASSVATSGRNEQFF TRBV9 TRBD2 TRBJ2-1 .